This T cell receptor (beta chain) emerged from a study of T cell repertoires in cytomegalovirus infection. Turning to the study itself: Use of recently identified HLA-C-restricted and well-studied HLA-B-restricted CMV epitopes was part of the study.

TCRdb itself ran the reads through MiXCR, one entry per CDR3 protein. The sample shows about 920,000 distinct CDR3 sequences, approximately 31% of them seen only once. The CDR3 loop spans 15 amino acids. Deletions cut 3 bases from V and 2 bases from J, with 13 bases between. The germline CDR1 and CDR2 sequences are MDHEN and SYDVKM. Concerning this clonotype: Its antigen is unknown.

The chain recombines TRBV28 with TRBJ1-1; D is possibly TRBD1 (6 bases). The source is a human donor in good health (CMV status not recorded). Some clones in this sample may be carry-over from other donors' samples. The sample was cultured CD8+ T cells from PBMCs, taken from culture after CMV antigen stimulation. The CDR3 nucleotides are TGTGCCAGCAGTTTCTTCGCGGACAGAAACACTGAAGCTTTCTTT. Protein: CASSFFADRNTEAFF.